Sequencing of this T cell receptor beta chain was carried out in a study of cytomegalovirus exposure and HLA in healthy donors. The study's findings and limits: Researchers catalogued some 160 TCR beta chains as cytomegalovirus-associated.

Trimming cost V 6 bases and J 3 bases; bases outside gene matches: 6. The V gene's germline CDR1 is MNHNS and CDR2 SASEGT. The CDR3 has 14 amino acids. In the PCR, 60 Vbeta and 13 Jbeta primers were used. This table comes from immunoSEQ multiplex PCR, and its TCRdb copy is limited to in-frame clones, with some not included. The sample includes about 160,000 clones, 75% to 85% seen only once; the top ten take 5% to 7%. This clone was found once. What it binds is not known. The chain combines TRBV6-1 with TRBJ2-7; the match to TRBD2 covers 9 bases. The TCR comes from a middle-aged man in good health and CMV-seropositive. The sample was PBMCs. The CDR3 coding sequence is TGTGCCAGCAGGACCGGGACTAGCCTCTACGAGCAGTACTTC. It encodes CASRTGTSLYEQYF.